Listed below are T cell receptor beta chains from one sample, sequenced in a study of cytomegalovirus exposure and HLA in healthy donors. This table comes from immunoSEQ multiplex PCR, and its TCRdb copy is limited to in-frame clones, with some not included. Among around 200,000 clones listed, approximately 79% were seen once. Sequencing input: PBMCs. The origin of the receptors is a male donor in good health and CMV-seronegative. CDR3s include the opening cysteine and the closing phenylalanine or tryptophan. Fields, in order: D gene, J gene, V gene, clone size, CDR3 protein, CDR3 DNA. D genes are given only for firm matches. For some rows the clone size is stated as once, few or many, or as a class when expanded; others skip it.

-,TRBJ2-5,TRBV29-1,-,CSVEKSGPETQYF,TGCAGCGTTGAGAAATCAGGGCCGGAGACCCAGTACTTC
-,TRBJ1-5,TRBV6-5,-,CASSYSLRANQPQHF,TGTGCCAGCAGTTACTCCCTCAGGGCTAATCAGCCCCAGCATTTT
-,TRBJ2-3,TRBV5-1,-,CASSLWKGYDTQYF,TGCGCCAGCAGCTTGTGGAAGGGGTACGATACGCAGTATTTT
TRBD1,TRBJ1-1,TRBV11-3,few,CASSSQGVGTEAFF,TGTGCCAGCAGCTCACAGGGGGTCGGGACTGAAGCTTTCTTT
TRBD1,TRBJ1-1,TRBV13,-,CASSPQGANEAFF,TGTGCCAGCAGCCCACAGGGGGCCAATGAAGCTTTCTTT
TRBD2,TRBJ2-2,TRBV11-3,-,CASSLGGSGELFF,TGTGCCAGCAGCTTGGGGGGGTCCGGGGAGCTGTTTTTT
-,TRBJ1-1,TRBV7-9,once,CASSLAGDANTEAFF,TGTGCCAGCAGCTTAGCCGGAGATGCGAACACTGAAGCTTTCTTT
TRBD1,TRBJ2-2,TRBV28,-,CASSSGQGVGELFF,TGTGCCAGCAGTTCGGGACAGGGGGTCGGGGAGCTGTTTTTT
-,TRBJ1-4,TRBV7-2,few,CASSLARGAGEKLFF,TGTGCCAGCAGCTTAGCGCGGGGGGCAGGGGAAAAACTGTTTTTT
-,TRBJ1-4,TRBV9,-,CASSVARSGEKLFF,TGTGCCAGCAGCGTAGCCAGGTCTGGGGAAAAACTGTTTTTT
TRBD1,TRBJ2-1,TRBV15,once,CATSRTGQGVGEQFF,TGTGCCACCAGCAGAACCGGACAGGGGGTCGGTGAGCAGTTCTTC
-,TRBJ2-7,TRBV6-7,once,CASPTGTNEQYF,TGTGCCAGTCCCACCGGGACAAACGAGCAGTACTTC
-,TRBJ1-1,TRBV11-2,-,CASSWTQGNTEAFF,TGTGCCAGCAGCTGGACACAGGGGAACACTGAAGCTTTCTTT
-,TRBJ2-7,TRBV19,-,CASSGSYSYEQYF,TGTGCCAGTAGCGGGAGCTACTCCTACGAGCAGTACTTC
TRBD1,TRBJ1-4,TRBV4-2,-,CASSLGTGTEKLFF,TGTGCCAGCAGCCTAGGGACAGGGACCGAAAAACTGTTTTTT
-,TRBJ1-2,TRBV6-5,-,CASSEGYRQADTF,TGTGCCAGCAGTGAAGGATATCGACAGGCTGACACCTTC
-,TRBJ1-4,TRBV5-6,-,CASSTGLTNEKLFF,TGTGCCAGCAGTACAGGGTTAACTAATGAAAAACTGTTTTTT
-,TRBJ2-1,TRBV7-9,-,CASSFLFNEQFF,TGTGCCAGCAGCTTTCTTTTCAATGAGCAGTTCTTC
TRBD2,TRBJ2-5,TRBV7-8,-,CASRLFRLAGKETQYF,TGTGCCAGCAGGTTGTTCCGACTAGCGGGGAAAGAGACCCAGTACTTC
TRBD2,TRBJ2-5,TRBV29-1,once,CSVSGTSGRETQYF,TGCAGCGTATCCGGGACTAGCGGGAGGGAGACCCAGTACTTC
TRBD1,TRBJ1-1,TRBV10-2,-,CASSEVQGAGAEAFF,TGCGCCAGCAGTGAGGTACAGGGGGCAGGGGCTGAAGCTTTCTTT
-,TRBJ2-7,TRBV18,-,CASSPRTQVRSYEQYF,TGTGCCAGCTCTCCTCGAACGCAGGTCCGTTCCTACGAGCAGTACTTC
TRBD2,TRBJ2-1,TRBV6-4,-,CASSDSGLAGGAEQFF,TGTGCCAGCAGTGACTCGGGACTAGCGGGAGGGGCTGAGCAGTTCTTC
-,TRBJ1-1,TRBV15,-,CATSRRQNTEAFF,TGTGCCACCAGCAGAAGACAGAACACTGAAGCTTTCTTT
-,TRBJ2-3,TRBV6-5,-,CASRDILDTQYF,TGTGCCAGCAGGGACATTTTAGATACGCAGTATTTT
TRBD1,TRBJ1-3,TRBV6-6,-,CASRPPGTAGNTIYF,TGTGCCAGCAGGCCTCCCGGGACAGCTGGAAACACCATATATTTT
-,TRBJ1-3,TRBV28,-,CASSLSGAGNTIYF,TGTGCCAGCAGTTTATCAGGGGCCGGAAACACCATATATTTT
TRBD2,TRBJ2-1,TRBV4-3,-,CASSPPGLAGREQFF,TGCGCCAGCAGCCCCCCGGGACTAGCGGGAAGGGAGCAGTTCTTC
-,TRBJ2-2,TRBV14,-,CASSPRLSGELFF,TGTGCCAGCAGCCCCCGTTTATCCGGGGAGCTGTTTTTT
TRBD2,TRBJ2-7,TRBV5-1,once,CASSAGGTAYEQYF,TGCGCCAGCAGCGCGGGGGGGACTGCCTACGAGCAGTACTTC
-,TRBJ1-4,TRBV25-1,-,CASSEGGRTTNEKLFF,TGTGCCAGCAGTGAAGGCGGGCGGACCACTAATGAAAAACTGTTTTTT
-,TRBJ2-1,TRBV7-2,few,CASSLADRYNEQFF,TGTGCCAGCAGCTTAGCCGACAGATACAATGAGCAGTTCTTC
-,TRBJ1-1,TRBV7-2,-,CASSSSRAANTEAFF,TGTGCCAGCAGCTCCAGCAGGGCAGCGAACACTGAAGCTTTCTTT
-,TRBJ2-7,TRBV9,-,CASSVASDLPNEQYF,TGTGCCAGCAGCGTAGCGAGCGACCTTCCCAACGAGCAGTACTTC
-,TRBJ2-7,TRBV20-1,once,CSAPDFLEQYF,TGCAGTGCTCCAGATTTTCTCGAGCAGTACTTC
TRBD1,TRBJ2-1,TRBV19,-,CASSIPTGLGPYNQQFF,TGTGCCAGTAGTATCCCGACAGGGTTAGGGCCCTACAATCAGCAGTTCTTC
-,TRBJ1-1,TRBV27,-,CASSFRGNTEAFF,TGTGCCAGCAGTTTCCGAGGGAACACTGAAGCTTTCTTT
-,TRBJ2-6,TRBV6-5,-,CASSAQFSGANVLTF,TGTGCCAGCAGTGCTCAGTTCTCTGGGGCCAACGTCCTGACTTTC
TRBD1,TRBJ1-4,TRBV6-1,few,CASSEGQGAEKLFF,TGTGCCAGCAGTGAAGGACAGGGGGCTGAAAAACTGTTTTTT
TRBD2,TRBJ2-1,TRBV29-1,-,CSVVAGGYNEQFF,TGCAGCGTTGTAGCGGGGGGTTACAATGAGCAGTTCTTC
TRBD2,TRBJ2-1,TRBV9,-,CASSEQGQTSGRVSSYNEQFF,TGTGCCAGCAGCGAACAGGGACAGACTAGCGGGAGGGTGAGCTCCTACAATGAGCAGTTCTTC
TRBD2,TRBJ2-7,TRBV7-2,-,CASSLIAGGNYEQYF,TGTGCCAGCAGCTTGATAGCGGGAGGGAACTACGAGCAGTACTTC
-,TRBJ2-7,TRBV27,-,CASSFSRLYEQYF,TGTGCCAGCAGTTTCTCCCGACTTTACGAGCAGTACTTC